The subject of this entry is one T cell receptor (beta chain). Sequenced by immunoSEQ multiplex PCR; TCRdb stores in-frame clones only, minus some. Of about 180,000 clones in the sample, just over 90% were seen once. The sample comes from a study of control samples from healthy donors and cancer patients. This CDR3 has 15 amino acids. CDR1 LNHDA and CDR2 SQIVND come from the germline V gene (reference sequence). V lost 1 base, J lost 5 bases, and 12 bases lay in between. The chain recombines TRBV19 with TRBJ1-5, with D possibly TRBD1 on 5 matching bases. The receptor's source is a man in his thirties or forties in good health. The sample comprised blood. The CDR3 DNA is TGTGCCAGTAGTATAGTAGGAGGGACCTATCAGCCCCAGCATTTT. This sequence encodes CASSIVGGTYQPQHF.